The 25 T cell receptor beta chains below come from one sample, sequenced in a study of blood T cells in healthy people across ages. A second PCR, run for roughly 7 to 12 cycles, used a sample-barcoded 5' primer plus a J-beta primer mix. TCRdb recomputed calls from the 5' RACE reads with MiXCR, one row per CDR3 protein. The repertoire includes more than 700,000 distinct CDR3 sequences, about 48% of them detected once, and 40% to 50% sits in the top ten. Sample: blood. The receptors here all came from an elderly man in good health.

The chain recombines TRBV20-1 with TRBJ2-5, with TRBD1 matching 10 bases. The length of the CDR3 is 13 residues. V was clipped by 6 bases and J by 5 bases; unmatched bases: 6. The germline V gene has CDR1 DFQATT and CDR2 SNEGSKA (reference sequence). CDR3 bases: TGCAGTGCATTGGGACAGGGGTTGGAGACCCAGTACTTC. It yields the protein CSALGQGLETQYF.

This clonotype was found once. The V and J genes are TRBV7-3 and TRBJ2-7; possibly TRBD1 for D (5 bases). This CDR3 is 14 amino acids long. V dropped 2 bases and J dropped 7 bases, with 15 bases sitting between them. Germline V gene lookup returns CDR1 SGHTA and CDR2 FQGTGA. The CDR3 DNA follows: TGTGCCAGCAGCTTACAGGGAACAAACAATGAGCAGTACTTC. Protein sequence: CASSLQGTNNEQYF. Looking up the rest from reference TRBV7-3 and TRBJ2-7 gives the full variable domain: GAGVSQTPSNKVTEKGKYVELRCDPISGHTALYWYRQSLGQGPEFLIYFQGTGAADDSGLPNDRFFAVRPEGSVSTLKIQRTERGDSAVYLCASSLQGTNNEQYFGPGTRLTVT.

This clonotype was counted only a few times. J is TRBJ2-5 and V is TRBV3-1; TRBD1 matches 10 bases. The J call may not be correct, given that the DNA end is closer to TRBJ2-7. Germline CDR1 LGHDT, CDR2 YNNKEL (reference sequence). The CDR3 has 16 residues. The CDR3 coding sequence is TGTGCCAGCAGCCAAGAAAGGGACAGGGGATCCGCCGAGCAGTACTTC. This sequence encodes CASSQERDRGSAEQYF.

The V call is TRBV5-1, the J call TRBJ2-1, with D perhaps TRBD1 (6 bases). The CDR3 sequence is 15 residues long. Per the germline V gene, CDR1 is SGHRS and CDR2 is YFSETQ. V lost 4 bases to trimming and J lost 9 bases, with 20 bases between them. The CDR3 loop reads CASSLTGPLGGEQFF. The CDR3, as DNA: TGCGCCAGCAGCCTAACAGGGCCACTCGGCGGTGAGCAGTTCTTC.

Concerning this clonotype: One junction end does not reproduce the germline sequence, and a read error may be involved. CDR3: CASSLPRGGDQETQYF. CDR3 bases: TGTGCCAGCAGCCTGCCCCGGGGGGGGGATCAAGAGACCCAGTACTTC. This chain uses TRBV5-1 with TRBJ2-5; 8 bases match TRBD2. Germline V lookup: CDR1 SGHRS, CDR2 YFSETQ. The CDR3 sequence is 16 residues long.

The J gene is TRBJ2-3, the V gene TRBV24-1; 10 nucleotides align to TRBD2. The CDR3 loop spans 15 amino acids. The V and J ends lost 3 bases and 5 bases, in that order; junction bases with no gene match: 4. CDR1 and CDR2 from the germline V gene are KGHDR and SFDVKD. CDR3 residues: CATSDPSGRRDTQYF. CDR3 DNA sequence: TGTGCCACCAGTGATCCTAGCGGGAGAAGAGATACGCAGTATTTT.

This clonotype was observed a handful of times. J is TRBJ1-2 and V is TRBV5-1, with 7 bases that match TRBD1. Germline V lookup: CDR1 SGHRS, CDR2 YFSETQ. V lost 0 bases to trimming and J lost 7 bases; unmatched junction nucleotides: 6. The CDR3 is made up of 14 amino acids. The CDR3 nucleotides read TGCGCCAGCAGCTTGGACAGGGGAAGAAGTGGCTACACCTTC. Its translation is CASSLDRGRSGYTF.

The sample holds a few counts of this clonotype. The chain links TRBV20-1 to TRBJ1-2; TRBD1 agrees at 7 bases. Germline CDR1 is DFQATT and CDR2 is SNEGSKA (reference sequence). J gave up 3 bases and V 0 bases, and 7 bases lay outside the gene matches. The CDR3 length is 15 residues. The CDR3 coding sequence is TGCAGTGCTAGAGATCCGAGACAGGGAGACTATGGCTACACCTTC. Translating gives CSARDPRQGDYGYTF.

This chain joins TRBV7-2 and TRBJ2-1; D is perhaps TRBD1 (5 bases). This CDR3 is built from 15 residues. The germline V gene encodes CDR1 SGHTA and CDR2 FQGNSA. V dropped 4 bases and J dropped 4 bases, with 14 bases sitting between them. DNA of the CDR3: TGTGCCAGCAGCTCTGGGGCGGCAAGTTACAATGAGCAGTTCTTC. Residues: CASSSGAASYNEQFF.

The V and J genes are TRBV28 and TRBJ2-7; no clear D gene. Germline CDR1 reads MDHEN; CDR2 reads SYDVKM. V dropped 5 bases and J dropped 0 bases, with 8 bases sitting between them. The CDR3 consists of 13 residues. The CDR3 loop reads CASSGSNSYEQYF. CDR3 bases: TGTGCCAGCAGTGGATCCAACTCCTACGAGCAGTACTTC. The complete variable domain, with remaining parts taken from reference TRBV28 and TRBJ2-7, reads DVKVTQSSRYLVKRTGEKVFLECVQDMDHENMFWYRQDPGLGLRLIYFSYDVKMKEKGDIPEGYSVSREKKERFSLILESASTNQTSMYLCASSGSNSYEQYFGPGTRLTVT.

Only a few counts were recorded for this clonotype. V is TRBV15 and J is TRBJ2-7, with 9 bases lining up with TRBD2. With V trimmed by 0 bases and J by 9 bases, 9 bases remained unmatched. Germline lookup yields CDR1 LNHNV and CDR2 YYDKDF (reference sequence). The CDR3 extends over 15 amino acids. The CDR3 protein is CATSRDRRAGGAQYF. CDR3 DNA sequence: TGTGCCACCAGCAGAGATCGCAGAGCGGGAGGTGCGCAGTACTTC.

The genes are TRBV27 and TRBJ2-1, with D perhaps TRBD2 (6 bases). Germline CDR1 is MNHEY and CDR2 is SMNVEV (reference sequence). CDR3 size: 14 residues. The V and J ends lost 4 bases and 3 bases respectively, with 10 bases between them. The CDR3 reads CASSSLSGYNEQFF. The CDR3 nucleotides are TGTGCCAGCAGTTCCCTTAGCGGCTACAATGAGCAGTTCTTC.

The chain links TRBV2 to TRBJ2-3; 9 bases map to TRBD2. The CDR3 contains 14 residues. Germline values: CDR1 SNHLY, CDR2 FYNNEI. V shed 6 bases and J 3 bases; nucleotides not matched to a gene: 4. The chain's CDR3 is CASRRREGTDTQYF. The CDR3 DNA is TGTGCCAGCAGGCGGCGGGAGGGAACAGATACGCAGTATTTT.

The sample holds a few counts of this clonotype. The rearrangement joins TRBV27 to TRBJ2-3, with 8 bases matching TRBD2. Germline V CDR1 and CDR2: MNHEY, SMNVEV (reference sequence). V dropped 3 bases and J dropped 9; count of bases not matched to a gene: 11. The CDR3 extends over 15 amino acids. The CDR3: CASSFSTQSGGTQYF. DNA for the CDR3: TGTGCCAGCAGTTTCTCTACCCAATCGGGGGGGACGCAGTATTTT.

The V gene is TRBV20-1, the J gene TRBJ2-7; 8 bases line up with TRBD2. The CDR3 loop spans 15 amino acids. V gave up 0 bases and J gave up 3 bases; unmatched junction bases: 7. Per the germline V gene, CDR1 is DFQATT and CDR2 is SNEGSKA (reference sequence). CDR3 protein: CSARDFREGLYEQYF. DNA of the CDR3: TGCAGTGCTAGAGATTTCCGGGAGGGCCTCTACGAGCAGTACTTC.

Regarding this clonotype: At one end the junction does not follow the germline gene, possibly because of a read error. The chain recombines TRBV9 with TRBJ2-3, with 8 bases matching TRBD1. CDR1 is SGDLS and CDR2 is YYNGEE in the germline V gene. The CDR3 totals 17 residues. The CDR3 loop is CASSVDPWTGITDAQYF. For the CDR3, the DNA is TGTGCCAGCAGCGTAGACCCTTGGACAGGGATCACAGATGCGCAGTATTTT.

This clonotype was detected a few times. In nucleotides, the CDR3 is TGCAGCGCTCGACAGCGGGATCCTCAAGAGACCCAGTACTTC. It yields the protein CSARQRDPQETQYF. The chain links TRBV29-1 to TRBJ2-5; 7 bases fit TRBD2. Germline CDR1 is SQVTM and CDR2 is ANQGSEA. The CDR3 sequence is 14 residues long. V lost 7 bases, J lost 2 bases, and 10 bases stayed unmatched.

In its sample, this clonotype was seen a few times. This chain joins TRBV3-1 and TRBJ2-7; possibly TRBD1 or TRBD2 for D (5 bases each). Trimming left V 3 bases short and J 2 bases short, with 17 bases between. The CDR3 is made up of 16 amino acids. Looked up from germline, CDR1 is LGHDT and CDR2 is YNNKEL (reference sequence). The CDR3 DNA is TGTGCCAGCAGCCAGGGACCCCCCTCCCACCCCTACGAGCAGTACTTC. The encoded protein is CASSQGPPSHPYEQYF.

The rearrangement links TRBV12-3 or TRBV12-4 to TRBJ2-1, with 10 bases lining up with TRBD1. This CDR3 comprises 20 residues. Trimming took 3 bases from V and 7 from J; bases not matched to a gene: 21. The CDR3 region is CASSFYPFRDRGWVPNEQFF. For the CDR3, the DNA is TGTGCCAGCAGTTTTTATCCTTTCCGGGACAGGGGATGGGTACCGAATGAGCAGTTCTTC.

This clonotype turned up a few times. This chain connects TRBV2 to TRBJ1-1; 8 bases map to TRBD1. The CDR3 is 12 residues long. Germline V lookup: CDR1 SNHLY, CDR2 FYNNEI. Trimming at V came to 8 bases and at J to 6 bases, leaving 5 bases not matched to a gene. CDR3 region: CASYRGVAEAFF. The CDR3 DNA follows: TGTGCCAGCTACAGGGGGGTGGCTGAAGCTTTCTTT.

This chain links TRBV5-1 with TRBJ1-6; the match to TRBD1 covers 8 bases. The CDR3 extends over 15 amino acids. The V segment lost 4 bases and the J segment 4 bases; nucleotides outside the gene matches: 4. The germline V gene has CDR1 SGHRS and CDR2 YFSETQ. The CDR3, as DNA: TGCGCCAGCAGCGGTGGACAGGGATATAATTCACCCCTCCACTTT. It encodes CASSGGQGYNSPLHF.

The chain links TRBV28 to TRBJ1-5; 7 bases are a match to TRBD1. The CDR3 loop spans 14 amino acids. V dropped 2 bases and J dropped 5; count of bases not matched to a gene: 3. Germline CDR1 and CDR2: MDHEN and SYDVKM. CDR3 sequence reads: CASSLDRDDQPQHF. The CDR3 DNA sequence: TGTGCCAGCAGTTTAGACAGGGACGATCAGCCCCAGCATTTT.

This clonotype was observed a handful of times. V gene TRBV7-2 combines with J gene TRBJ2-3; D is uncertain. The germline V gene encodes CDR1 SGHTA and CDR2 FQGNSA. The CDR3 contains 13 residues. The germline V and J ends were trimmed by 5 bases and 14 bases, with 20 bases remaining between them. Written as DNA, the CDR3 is TGTGCCAGCAGCCCTAAAGGGTTTGGATACGCGTATTTT. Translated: CASSPKGFGYAYF.

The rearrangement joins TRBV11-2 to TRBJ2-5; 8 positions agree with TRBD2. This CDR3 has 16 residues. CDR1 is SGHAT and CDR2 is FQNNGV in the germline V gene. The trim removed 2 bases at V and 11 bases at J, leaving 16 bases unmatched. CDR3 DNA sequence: TGTGCCAGCAGCTTATATCGCGGGAGGTCCTACAATGAGCAGTACTTC. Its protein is CASSLYRGRSYNEQYF.

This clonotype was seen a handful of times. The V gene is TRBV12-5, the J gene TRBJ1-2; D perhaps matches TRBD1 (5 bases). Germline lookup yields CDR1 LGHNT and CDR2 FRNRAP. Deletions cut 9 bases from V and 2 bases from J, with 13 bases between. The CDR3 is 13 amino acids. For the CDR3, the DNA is TGTGCTAGCGGGTTTGGGGGGAACTATGGCTACACCTTC. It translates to CASGFGGNYGYTF.